Listed below are T cell receptor beta chains from one sample, sequenced in a study of blood T cell repertoires in COVID-19. Here immunoSEQ multiplex PCR was the method, and the copy in TCRdb shows in-frame clones only, minus some. The repertoire consists of roughly 180,000 clones, with 80% to 90% occurring once and the leading ten covering roughly 9.6%. Sequenced sample: peripheral blood. The receptors stem from a woman aged 40 to 50 with COVID-19, enrolled during active disease. CDR3s include the opening cysteine and the closing phenylalanine or tryptophan. The D gene is left open where the match is weak. A clone size is listed for some rows: how often the clone was seen (once, few, many), or a class if it is expanded.

clone_size	v_call	j_call	d_call	cdr3_nt	cdr3_aa
.	TRBV4-1	TRBJ2-4	.	TGCGCCAGCAGCCAAGAAGAGGTGCCTCTTTTTTTTCAGTACTTC	CASSQEEVPLFFQYF
.	TRBV9	TRBJ2-1	.	TGTGCCAGCGGTGGCCGGGAGAAGGGTAATGAGCAGTTCTTC	CASGGREKGNEQFF
many	TRBV5-4	TRBJ1-2	.	TGTGCCAGCAGCAGCGGACAGTCGTATGGCTACACCTTC	CASSSGQSYGYTF
.	TRBV5-1	TRBJ2-1	TRBD2	TGCGCCAGCAGCCCCGGGACTAGCAGCAATGAGCAGTTCTTC	CASSPGTSSNEQFF
once	TRBV2	TRBJ2-1	.	TGTGCCAGCAGTGAACAGGGGTTAAATGAGCAGTTCTTC	CASSEQGLNEQFF
few	TRBV6-5	TRBJ1-5	.	TGTGCCAGCAGTCTAACAGGGCAGGGGAATCAGCCCCAGCATTTT	CASSLTGQGNQPQHF
once	TRBV9	TRBJ2-3	TRBD2	TGTGCCAGCAGCGTAGGGCTAGCGGCCCCGGATACGCAGTATTTT	CASSVGLAAPDTQYF
few	TRBV6-5	TRBJ2-1	TRBD1	TGTGCCAGCAGTCCCATCCAGGGGGCCTATGAGCAGTTCTTC	CASSPIQGAYEQFF
.	TRBV9	TRBJ1-4	.	TGTGCCAGCAGCGTAGCCCCGGACACTACAACTAATGAAAAACTGTTTTTT	CASSVAPDTTTNEKLFF
.	TRBV7-9	TRBJ2-3	TRBD1	TGTGCCAGCAGCGTAGACTGGACAGGGCGTTTGTATTTT	CASSVDWTGRLYF
.	TRBV6-6	TRBJ1-2	.	TGTGCCAGCGGAGTCCGCCAACAGGGCTATGGCTACACCTTC	CASGVRQQGYGYTF
few	TRBV11-1	TRBJ2-3	TRBD2	TGTGCCAGCAGCTCTTACACTAGCGCCACAGATACGCAGTATTTT	CASSSYTSATDTQYF
.	TRBV29-1	TRBJ2-1	.	TGCAGCGTTGAAGATCACGGTGAGCAGTTCTTC	CSVEDHGEQFF
.	TRBV11-3	TRBJ2-1	TRBD2	TGTGCCAGCAGCCCCATAACGTCTAGCGGATTCAATGAGCAGTTCTTC	CASSPITSSGFNEQFF
.	TRBV6-5	TRBJ1-2	.	TGTGCCAGCAGCCACTTGGACAGAGCCATTGGCTACACCTTC	CASSHLDRAIGYTF
once	TRBV11-2	TRBJ2-3	.	TGTGCCAGCAGCTTCATGGGGGGAACCACAGATACGCAGTATTTT	CASSFMGGTTDTQYF
medium-sized	TRBV27	TRBJ2-7	TRBD2	TGTGCCAGCAGTTTAACGGTTACTAGCGTCGAGCAGTACTTC	CASSLTVTSVEQYF
.	TRBV2	TRBJ1-1	.	TGTGCCAGCAGGTATAACTTCAGGGGGAACACTGAAGCTTTCTTT	CASRYNFRGNTEAFF
.	TRBV3-1/TRBV3-2	TRBJ1-3	TRBD1	TGTGCCAGCAGCCAAGGGACAGGGGCCTCTGGAAACACCATATATTTT	CASSQGTGASGNTIYF
.	TRBV27	TRBJ1-1	.	TGTGCCACCCAGTCCGTGGTGGCTGAAGCTTTCTTT	CATQSVVAEAFF
.	TRBV5-8	TRBJ2-1	TRBD2	TGTGCCAGCAGCTTTCTAGCGGGGAGAAATGAGCAGTTCTTC	CASSFLAGRNEQFF
.	TRBV28	TRBJ1-2	.	TGTGCCAGCAGTCGCAAGGGGAGGTATGGCTACACCTTC	CASSRKGRYGYTF
.	TRBV6-5	TRBJ2-3	TRBD2	TGTGCCAGCAGTCTAGCGGGAGCCCCAGATACGCAGTATTTT	CASSLAGAPDTQYF
.	TRBV10-2	TRBJ1-1	.	TGCGCCAGCAGTCTAGGGGGGAACACTGAAGCTTTCTTT	CASSLGGNTEAFF
.	TRBV5-1	TRBJ2-5	TRBD2	TGCGCCAGCAGCTTGGAACTAGCGGGAATGAAGACCCAGTACTTC	CASSLELAGMKTQYF